What follows describes a single TCR beta chain. What it recognizes is unknown. UMIs and a universal primer site were added when TCR cDNA was made by 5'RACE template switching. TCRdb itself ran the 5' RACE reads through MiXCR, one entry per CDR3 protein. The repertoire holds 200,000 to 300,000 distinct CDR3 sequences, 6.7% seen once, with roughly 1% in the top ten. The data stem from a study of T cells after yellow fever vaccination. Study-wide points: The CD4 compartment and the CD8 compartment contained a small share of clonotypes in common. In FACS-sorted repertoires, abundant clonotypes from the bulk population could appear as contaminants. Subsequent booster samples again held most clones from primary vaccination (roughly 95% CD4, nearly 90% CD8).

CDR1 is ENHRY, CDR2 SYGVKD, per germline. V lost 2 bases and J lost 3, with 0 bases in between. The CDR3 length is 11 residues. The origin of this receptor is a man younger than 45 who received the YFV17D yellow fever vaccine. Sequenced material: CD4+ T cells sorted from PBMCs, taken on the day of the yellow fever booster vaccination. The gene calls are TRBV10-3 and TRBJ2-3; D not certain. CDR3 region: CAISETDTQYF. CDR3 nucleotides: TGTGCCATCAGTGAGACAGATACGCAGTATTTT.